This passage covers 5 T cell receptor beta chains from one sample sequenced in a study of cytomegalovirus exposure and HLA in healthy donors. PCR used 60 Vbeta primers and 13 Jbeta primers. Generated by immunoSEQ multiplex PCR, the TCRdb table keeps only in-frame clones and is missing some. The sample data list approximately 210,000 clones. What was sequenced was PBMCs. These receptors were taken from a woman younger than 45 in good health and CMV-seropositive.

This chain connects TRBV29-1 to TRBJ2-3; TRBD2 is a possible D gene (5 bases). The CDR3 consists of 14 residues. Trimming shortened V by 3 bases and J by 3 bases, and 13 bases separated the two germline ends. CDR1 is SQVTM and CDR2 is ANQGSEA in the germline V gene. The CDR3 reads CSVDSMEVTDTQYF. In DNA form, the CDR3 reads TGCAGCGTTGACTCGATGGAGGTAACAGATACGCAGTATTTT.

The chain combines TRBV18 with TRBJ2-4; 7 bases are shared with TRBD1. This CDR3 comprises 14 residues. Germline V gene lookup returns CDR1 KGHSH and CDR2 LQKENI. The ends lost 4 bases at V and 6 bases at J; junction bases unmatched: 6. The CDR3 here is CASSQGNRGNIQYF. The CDR3, as DNA: TGTGCCAGCTCACAGGGAAACAGGGGAAACATTCAGTACTTC.

The chain carries TRBV6-6 and TRBJ2-5; possible D gene TRBD1, 7 bases. V was pared by 6 bases and J by 4 bases, with 12 bases between. Germline V gene sequence: CDR1 MNHNY, CDR2 SVGAGI (reference sequence). The CDR3 covers 13 residues. In nucleotides, the CDR3 is TGTGCCAGCAGACTTCAGGGGGGAGAGACCCAGTACTTC. As protein: CASRLQGGETQYF.

The rearrangement joins TRBV29-1 to TRBJ1-2, with no clear D. V gave up 3 bases and J gave up 8 bases, with 16 bases separating them. CDR1 and CDR2 from the germline V gene are SQVTM and ANQGSEA. The CDR3 sequence is 13 residues long. CDR3 region: CSVESGQPPGYTF. The CDR3, as DNA: TGCAGCGTTGAGTCAGGTCAACCGCCGGGCTACACCTTC.

The V gene is TRBV5-1, the J gene TRBJ1-2; 7 nucleotides match TRBD1. CDR1 is SGHRS and CDR2 is YFSETQ in the germline V gene. V was pared by 0 bases and J by 3 bases, with 8 bases of the junction left unmatched. The CDR3 is 16 residues long. The CDR3 loop is CASSLGGGAVDYGYTF. CDR3 bases: TGCGCCAGCAGCTTGGGAGGGGGCGCGGTGGACTATGGCTACACCTTC.